These T cell receptor beta chains were read from a single sample in a study of Ad26.COV2.S vaccination and SARS-CoV-2 variants. Clones were read by immunoSEQ multiplex PCR, and TCRdb kept only the in-frame ones, dropping some. In the table there are approximately 500,000 clones, approximately 88% of which are singletons. Here the sequenced sample was peripheral blood, taken in a trial of Ad26.COV2.S vaccine versus placebo. The source of these receptors is a person aged 18-60 years who received the Ad26.COV2.S COVID-19 vaccine or a placebo. The CDR3 runs from the conserved cysteine through the conserved F or W. The order of the fields is CDR3 length, V gene, D gene, J gene, clone size, CDR3 DNA, CDR3 protein. D genes are given only for firm matches. Rows give clone size only sometimes, using once, few, many, or a class for an expanded clone.

length: 15; V: TRBV7-2; D: NA; J: TRBJ1-1; size: NA; DNA: TGTGCCAGCAGCGCCGAACCCGGGACGCCCGGGGGAGCTTTCTTT; CDR3: CASSAEPGTPGGAFF
length: 16; V: TRBV7-3; D: TRBD2; J: TRBJ2-3; size: NA; DNA: TGTGCCAGCAGCTTGGTAGCGGGAGGGCCGGGGGATACGCAGTATTTT; CDR3: CASSLVAGGPGDTQYF
length: 12; V: TRBV5-1; D: NA; J: TRBJ2-3; size: NA; DNA: TGCGCCAGCAGCTTGCCCGGGGATACGCAGTATTTT; CDR3: CASSLPGDTQYF
length: 19; V: TRBV18; D: TRBD2; J: TRBJ2-2; size: NA; DNA: TGTGCCAGCTCAACCTTGGGACTAGCGGGAGCCCCTAACACCGGGGAGCTGTTTTTT; CDR3: CASSTLGLAGAPNTGELFF
length: 15; V: TRBV6-1; D: NA; J: TRBJ2-7; size: NA; DNA: TGTGCCAGCAGTGAAGGTGTTCAAAGCTCCTACGAGCAGTACTTC; CDR3: CASSEGVQSSYEQYF
length: 12; V: TRBV5-5; D: NA; J: TRBJ2-1; size: NA; DNA: TGTGCCAGCAGCCCAGTTGGGGATGAGCAGTTCTTC; CDR3: CASSPVGDEQFF
length: 12; V: TRBV3-1/TRBV3-2; D: NA; J: TRBJ1-3; size: NA; DNA: TGTGCCAGCAGCCGGGTCTCGGACACCATATATTTT; CDR3: CASSRVSDTIYF
length: 14; V: TRBV7-2; D: NA; J: TRBJ2-4; size: NA; DNA: TGTGCCAGCAGCCTCGGTGGGATCTTGGACATTCAGTACTTC; CDR3: CASSLGGILDIQYF
length: 14; V: TRBV7-3; D: NA; J: TRBJ2-3; size: NA; DNA: TGTGCCAGCTCGGCCGGTCCCGGCACAGATACGCAGTATTTT; CDR3: CASSAGPGTDTQYF
length: 19; V: TRBV10-1; D: NA; J: TRBJ2-3; size: NA; DNA: TGCGCCAGCAGTGAGGGGAACAGCGGACGAGATACCTGCACAGATACGCAGTATTTT; CDR3: CASSEGNSGRDTCTDTQYF
length: 15; V: TRBV7-2; D: TRBD1; J: TRBJ2-1; size: NA; DNA: TGTGCCAGCAGCTCGCCACGCCCGACAGGGGTCGAGCAGTTCTTC; CDR3: CASSSPRPTGVEQFF
length: 14; V: TRBV5-1; D: TRBD1; J: TRBJ1-4; size: NA; DNA: TGCGCCAGCAGCCAGGGACAGGGGGGCGGAAAACTGTTTTTT; CDR3: CASSQGQGGGKLFF
length: 12; V: TRBV13; D: NA; J: TRBJ2-7; size: NA; DNA: TGTGCCAGCAGCTTAAGCTCCTACGAGCAGTACTTC; CDR3: CASSLSSYEQYF
length: 14; V: TRBV30; D: NA; J: TRBJ1-2; size: NA; DNA: TGTGCCTGGAGTGCCGTGGGACACCTCTATGGCTACACCTTC; CDR3: CAWSAVGHLYGYTF
length: 14; V: TRBV28; D: NA; J: TRBJ1-4; size: NA; DNA: TGTGCCAGCAAATCCCGGGGCGGGGGTGAAAAACTGTTTTTT; CDR3: CASKSRGGGEKLFF
length: 16; V: TRBV7-2; D: TRBD2; J: TRBJ2-7; size: NA; DNA: TGTGCCAGCAGCCCCGGGGGGGGTAATCCGGAGTACGAGCAGTACTTC; CDR3: CASSPGGGNPEYEQYF
length: 16; V: TRBV6-5; D: TRBD1; J: TRBJ1-1; size: NA; DNA: TGTGCCAGCAGTTACTCCGGGACAGGGATTAACACTGAAGCTTTCTTT; CDR3: CASSYSGTGINTEAFF
length: 18; V: TRBV6-1; D: NA; J: TRBJ1-3; size: NA; DNA: TGTGCCAGCAGTGAGGTTCACCGGGGTGCGGGGAGTGGAAACACCATATATTTT; CDR3: CASSEVHRGAGSGNTIYF
length: 12; V: TRBV30; D: NA; J: TRBJ2-2; size: NA; DNA: TGTGCCTGGACTCAACTCCCCGGGGAGCTGTTTTTT; CDR3: CAWTQLPGELFF
length: 14; V: TRBV5-4; D: TRBD1; J: TRBJ2-7; size: NA; DNA: TGTGCCAGCAGCTTGGGGGACAGGAGTTACGAGCAGTACTTC; CDR3: CASSLGDRSYEQYF
length: 16; V: TRBV5-6; D: NA; J: TRBJ2-3; size: NA; DNA: TGTGCCAGCAGCTCCGAGGGACGGGATTTCACAGATACGCAGTATTTT; CDR3: CASSSEGRDFTDTQYF
length: 15; V: TRBV15; D: TRBD1; J: TRBJ1-1; size: NA; DNA: TGTGCCACCAGACTGCGCCCCGGGACAGCTACTGAAGCTTTCTTT; CDR3: CATRLRPGTATEAFF
length: 14; V: TRBV6-5; D: TRBD1; J: TRBJ1-2; size: once; DNA: TGTGCCAGCAGTCCAGGGGGCGCCCCGGGGGGCTACACCTTC; CDR3: CASSPGGAPGGYTF
length: 16; V: TRBV11-3; D: TRBD2; J: TRBJ2-5; size: NA; DNA: TGTGCCAGCAGCTCGCCGACTAGCGGGAACCAAGAGACCCAGTACTTC; CDR3: CASSSPTSGNQETQYF
length: 13; V: TRBV30; D: NA; J: TRBJ2-2; size: NA; DNA: TGTGCCTGGAGTGTGCGGAACACCGGGGAGCTGTTTTTT; CDR3: CAWSVRNTGELFF
length: 15; V: TRBV30; D: TRBD1; J: TRBJ1-2; size: NA; DNA: TGTGCCTGGAGCTCCGGACAGGGGGGAATCTATGGCTACACCTTC; CDR3: CAWSSGQGGIYGYTF
length: 15; V: TRBV9; D: NA; J: TRBJ1-6; size: NA; DNA: TGTGCCAGCAGCCCGCGTAACAGCTTTAATTCACCCCTCCACTTT; CDR3: CASSPRNSFNSPLHF
length: 15; V: TRBV25-1; D: NA; J: TRBJ2-7; size: NA; DNA: TGTGCCAGCAGTGACAGTGGGTACAGCTCCTACGAGCAGTACTTC; CDR3: CASSDSGYSSYEQYF
length: 15; V: TRBV11-1; D: NA; J: TRBJ2-7; size: few; DNA: TGTGCCAGCAGCTCACAAGGCATGGATACCTACGAGCAGTACTTC; CDR3: CASSSQGMDTYEQYF
length: 12; V: TRBV30; D: NA; J: TRBJ2-7; size: NA; DNA: TGTGCGGGGGGATCTGGTCCCTACGAGCAGTACTTC; CDR3: CAGGSGPYEQYF
length: 14; V: TRBV5-1; D: TRBD1; J: TRBJ1-2; size: NA; DNA: TGCGCCAGCAGCTTTGGGACAGGGAGATATGGCTACACCTTC; CDR3: CASSFGTGRYGYTF
length: 15; V: TRBV2; D: TRBD1; J: TRBJ2-3; size: NA; DNA: TGTGCCACCATTGAGACAGGGTACAACACAGATACGCAGTATTTT; CDR3: CATIETGYNTDTQYF
length: 15; V: TRBV18; D: TRBD2; J: TRBJ2-3; size: NA; DNA: TGTGCCAGCTCACCACTAGCGGGAGGACGAGATACGCAGTATTTT; CDR3: CASSPLAGGRDTQYF
length: 18; V: TRBV19; D: TRBD2; J: TRBJ2-2; size: NA; DNA: TGTGCCAGTTATAGACTCGGCGGGAGTAGGCCTGGCACCGGGGAGCTGTTTTTT; CDR3: CASYRLGGSRPGTGELFF
length: 13; V: TRBV6-5; D: NA; J: TRBJ1-1; size: NA; DNA: TGTGCCAGCATAAGGGATTCGGACACTGAAGCTTTCTTT; CDR3: CASIRDSDTEAFF
length: 20; V: TRBV5-4; D: NA; J: TRBJ2-6; size: NA; DNA: TGTGCCAGCAGCCGCGGGCCTACAGTAGTCGCCGCCTCTGGGGCCAACGTCCTGACTTTC; CDR3: CASSRGPTVVAASGANVLTF
length: 16; V: TRBV5-1; D: NA; J: TRBJ1-3; size: few; DNA: TGCGCCAGCAGCCCCCGAGACAGCATCTCAGGAAACACCATATATTTT; CDR3: CASSPRDSISGNTIYF
length: 16; V: TRBV27; D: NA; J: TRBJ2-2; size: NA; DNA: TGTGCCACCGGGTGGGGGGGCCTTACGAACACCGGGGAGCTGTTTTTT; CDR3: CATGWGGLTNTGELFF